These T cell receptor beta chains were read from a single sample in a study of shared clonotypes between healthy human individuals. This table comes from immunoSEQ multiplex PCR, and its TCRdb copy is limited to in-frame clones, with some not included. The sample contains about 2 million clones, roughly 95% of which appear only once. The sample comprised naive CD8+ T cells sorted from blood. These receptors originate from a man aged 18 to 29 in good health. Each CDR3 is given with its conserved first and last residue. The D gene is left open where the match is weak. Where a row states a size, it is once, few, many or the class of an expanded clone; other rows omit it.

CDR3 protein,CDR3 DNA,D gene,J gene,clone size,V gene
CASSSRTSLADGYTF,TGTGCCAGCAGCTCCAGGACGTCATTAGCAGATGGCTACACCTTC,NA,TRBJ1-2,NA,TRBV7-2
CASSPRTGNYEQYF,TGTGCCAGCAGCCCGAGGACAGGGAACTACGAGCAGTACTTC,TRBD1,TRBJ2-7,NA,TRBV4-2
CASSRPDYEQYF,TGTGCCAGCAGCCGCCCAGACTACGAGCAGTACTTC,NA,TRBJ2-7,NA,TRBV21-1
CASSFSGGYGYTF,TGTGCCAGCAGTTTCTCCGGGGGTTATGGCTACACCTTC,NA,TRBJ1-2,few,TRBV28
CASSPGALDTQYF,TGTGCCAGCAGCCCCGGGGCCTTAGATACGCAGTATTTT,NA,TRBJ2-3,NA,TRBV5-4
CASSVDGTPVYNEQFF,TGTGCCAGCAGCGTAGATGGGACTCCAGTCTACAATGAGCAGTTCTTC,NA,TRBJ2-1,NA,TRBV9
CASSVGGFNEQYF,TGTGCCAGCAGCGTCGGGGGGTTCAACGAGCAGTACTTC,TRBD2,TRBJ2-7,NA,TRBV9
CASSQGSGYTF,TGCGCCAGCAGCCAAGGTTCCGGCTACACCTTC,NA,TRBJ1-2,NA,TRBV4-1
CASSYSKSAFLEHF,TGTGCCAGCAGTTACTCGAAGTCCGCGTTTCTGGAGCATTTT,NA,TRBJ1-5,NA,TRBV6-5
CASSLGPGFPNYGYTF,TGTGCCAGCAGTTTAGGCCCTGGGTTCCCTAACTATGGCTACACCTTC,NA,TRBJ1-2,NA,TRBV27
CASSFGVANTDTQYF,TGTGCCAGCAGCTTCGGGGTGGCCAACACAGATACGCAGTATTTT,NA,TRBJ2-3,NA,TRBV7-9
CASSQDRRTRNYEQFF,TGCGCCAGCAGCCAAGATAGGAGGACTAGAAACTATGAGCAGTTCTTC,TRBD2,TRBJ2-1,NA,TRBV4-3
CASSLRFSSYNEQFF,TGTGCCAGCAGCTTGAGATTTAGCTCCTACAATGAGCAGTTCTTC,NA,TRBJ2-1,NA,TRBV5-4
CASSVIAGGLNEQFF,TGTGCCAGCAGCGTTATAGCGGGGGGGCTCAATGAGCAGTTCTTC,TRBD2,TRBJ2-1,NA,TRBV9
CASSLTLSNEQFF,TGTGCCAGCAGCTTAACGCTAAGCAATGAGCAGTTCTTC,NA,TRBJ2-1,NA,TRBV7-6
CASSPYAIGQETQYF,TGTGCCAGCAGCCCCTACGCGATTGGCCAAGAGACCCAGTACTTC,NA,TRBJ2-5,NA,TRBV7-9